This TCR beta chain was found in a study of blood T cell repertoires in COVID-19. Study-wide context: The analysed material was cDNA or gDNA that came from T cells, B-cell-depleted T cells, or PBMCs.

The assay was immunoSEQ multiplex PCR, and TCRdb's table has in-frame clones only and misses some. The profile shows 62,000 or so clones, about 80% of them singletons. Trimming cost V 2 bases and J 3 bases, with 12 bases left between them. The length of the CDR3 is 15 residues. Germline-derived CDR1 and CDR2 are SGHAT and FQDESV (reference sequence). Input material: peripheral blood. The chain couples TRBV11-1 to TRBJ2-3, with no clear D. This TCR came from a man aged 55-75 years with COVID-19, enrolled during active disease. CDR3: CASSLSPSETDTQYF. Here the CDR3 DNA reads TGTGCCAGCAGCTTAAGTCCCTCAGAAACAGATACGCAGTATTTT.